This is a list of T cell receptor beta chains from one sample in a study of early T cells in non-severe SARS-CoV-2 infection. TCRdb ran MiXCR on the 5' RACE reads and lists one entry per CDR3 protein. The table records roughly 49,000 distinct CDR3 sequences, roughly 4.5% of them present only once. The sample consisted of whole blood. These receptors all come from an adult who was a healthcare worker with PCR-confirmed SARS-CoV-2 infection or an uninfected control (not recorded which). Both conserved end residues are part of each CDR3. D genes are given only for firm matches. Clone size, where shown, is once, few, many, or a class for clones that have expanded.

>TRBJ1-3|many|TRBV20-1|.
TGCAGTGCAAAAGACCCAGGAAACACCATATATTTT
CSAKDPGNTIYF
>TRBJ1-3|many|TRBV7-3|.
TGTGCCAGCAGCCAACGACGGGAATCTGGAAACACCATATATTTT
CASSQRRESGNTIYF
>TRBJ2-5|few|TRBV18|.
TGTGCCAGCTCAGGCAGGGTTGAGACCCAGTACTTC
CASSGRVETQYF
>TRBJ2-5|many|TRBV5-5|.
TGTGCCAGCAGCCCCAGTACCCAAGAGACCCAGTACTTC
CASSPSTQETQYF
>TRBJ2-7|few|TRBV15|.
TGTGCCACCAGCAGCTCGGGAGCGCCGTCCTACGAGCAGTACTTC
CATSSSGAPSYEQYF
>TRBJ2-2|.|TRBV4-2|TRBD1
TGTGCCAGCAGCCAAGGACAGGGCCGAACCGGGGAGCTGTTTTTT
CASSQGQGRTGELFF
>TRBJ2-3|.|TRBV12-3/TRBV12-4|.
TGTGCCAGCAGTCAAGGTCGGGATACGCAGTATTTT
CASSQGRDTQYF
>TRBJ2-2|many|TRBV20-1|.
TGCAGTGCTACAAGACTCTCCACCGGGGAGCTGTTTTTT
CSATRLSTGELFF
>TRBJ1-1|few|TRBV14|.
TGTGCCAGCAGCCAACCCCCTGGCGGCGGGACTGAAGCTTTCTTT
CASSQPPGGGTEAFF
>TRBJ1-4|.|TRBV27|.
TGTGCCAGCAGTTCTTTGGGGGTAGGAGAAAAACTGTTTTTT
CASSSLGVGEKLFF
>TRBJ2-1|few|TRBV29-1|.
TGCAGCGTTGAGAAGACAAGCTCCTACAATGAGCAGTTCTTC
CSVEKTSSYNEQFF
>TRBJ1-1|few|TRBV7-9|.
TGTGCCAGCAGCTTATTACAGGAATCAGAAGCTTTCTTT
CASSLLQESEAFF
>TRBJ2-1|many|TRBV20-1|.
TGCAGTGTTCCCTGGGGCTCCTACAATGAGCAGTTCTTC
CSVPWGSYNEQFF
>TRBJ1-4|.|TRBV7-9|TRBD1
TGTGCCAGCAGCATAGGACAGGGGCGACTGTTTTTT
CASSIGQGRLFF
>TRBJ1-1|.|TRBV20-1|.
TGCAGTGCTAGTGGGATTGGCAGGAACACTGAAGCTTTCTTT
CSASGIGRNTEAFF
>TRBJ1-2|few|TRBV5-4|.
TGTGCCAGCACAAGGGGAGGTCGAGATGGCTACACCTTC
CASTRGGRDGYTF
>TRBJ1-4|few|TRBV20-1|.
TGCAGTGCTAGTAGGGGGACACCCCGAGGCGAAAAACTGTTTTTT
CSASRGTPRGEKLFF
>TRBJ2-7|many|TRBV5-1|TRBD2
TGCGCCAGCAGCTCGGATAGCGGGGGGGCCTCACCCGAGCAGTACTTC
CASSSDSGGASPEQYF
>TRBJ1-2|many|TRBV29-1|.
TGCAGCGTTGGAGGAAGGGAGGACTATGGCTACACCTTC
CSVGGREDYGYTF
>TRBJ2-1|many|TRBV3-1|TRBD2
TGTGCCAGCAGCCGTCTAGCGGAATACAATGAGCAGTTCTTC
CASSRLAEYNEQFF
>TRBJ2-5|few|TRBV15|TRBD2
TGTGCCACCAACTCGGGAGGGCCGGAGGAGACCCAGTACTTC
CATNSGGPEETQYF
>TRBJ2-3|few|TRBV5-4|.
TGTGCCAGCAGCTTGGGGGGCGAAGATACGCAGTATTTT
CASSLGGEDTQYF
>TRBJ2-7|few|TRBV6-5|.
TGTGCCAGCAGTTATCGCCGGGCCTTTACGTCCTACGAGCAGTACTTC
CASSYRRAFTSYEQYF
>TRBJ1-5|few|TRBV6-2/TRBV6-3|.
TGTGCCAGCAGACAGGTCCGCAATCAGCCCCAGCATTTT
CASRQVRNQPQHF
>TRBJ2-1|few|TRBV10-2|TRBD2
TGCGCCAGCAGTGTTAGCGGGAGGGCGAATGAGCAGTTCTTC
CASSVSGRANEQFF
>TRBJ2-6|medium-sized|TRBV20-1|.
TGCAGTGCTAGAACGGGTCAGGGTTCCTCTGGGGCCAACGTCCTGACTTTC
CSARTGQGSSGANVLTF
>TRBJ2-3|many|TRBV3-1|TRBD1
TGTGCCAGCAGCGACGGACAGGGGTTCACAGATACGCAGTATTTT
CASSDGQGFTDTQYF
>TRBJ2-1|many|TRBV6-2/TRBV6-3|TRBD2
TGTGCCAGCAGTTCCCTTGAACTAGCGGGAGGTACGGATGAGCAGTTCTTC
CASSSLELAGGTDEQFF
>TRBJ2-3|many|TRBV12-3/TRBV12-4|.
TGTGCCAGCGCTTGGGATACGCAGTATTTT
CASAWDTQYF
>TRBJ1-6|many|TRBV20-1|.
TGCAGTGCTAGAGATCACGAGGGGTCCAGCTCCTATAATTCACCCCTCCACTTT
CSARDHEGSSSYNSPLHF
>TRBJ2-5|few|TRBV9|.
TGTGCCAGCAGCGTAGGGGCGGTCGAAGAGACCCAGTACTTC
CASSVGAVEETQYF
>TRBJ1-2|many|TRBV20-1|TRBD1
TGCAGTGCTATCCCCGGGACAGGGGGGAACTATGGCTACACCTTC
CSAIPGTGGNYGYTF
>TRBJ2-7|many|TRBV14|TRBD2
TGTGCCAGCAGCCAAGATCGGGAGCGGGGTGGCTACGAGCAGTACTTC
CASSQDRERGGYEQYF
>TRBJ2-1|many|TRBV7-2|TRBD2
TGTGCCAGCAGTCAGACCACTAGCGATGAGCAGTTCTTC
CASSQTTSDEQFF
>TRBJ1-1|many|TRBV30|.
TGTGCCTGGAGTTTACCCGACAGGTCCACTGAAGCTTTCTTT
CAWSLPDRSTEAFF
>TRBJ2-3|many|TRBV7-8|TRBD2
TGTGCCAGCAGCCCCACCGGGGGGTGGCGGGAGGCAGATACGCAGTATTTT
CASSPTGGWREADTQYF
>TRBJ2-3|many|TRBV7-2|TRBD2
TGTGCCAGCAGCTATAGCGGGGGGGAAGATACGCAGTATTTT
CASSYSGGEDTQYF
>TRBJ1-4|few|TRBV18|.
TGTGCCAGCTCACCGCCCGTGAATTCAAGAGAAAAACTGTTTTTT
CASSPPVNSREKLFF
>TRBJ2-2|many|TRBV4-1|TRBD2
TGCGCCAGCAGCCAAGAGTGGCGGGAGGGCACCGGGGAGCTGTTTTTT
CASSQEWREGTGELFF
>TRBJ2-1|many|TRBV4-2|TRBD1
TGTGCCAGCAGCCAAGAATCCCTAGGACAGGGAAAAAGTACGCCCTACAATGAGCAGTTCTTC
CASSQESLGQGKSTPYNEQFF
>TRBJ2-7|many|TRBV5-1|.
TGCGCCAGCAGCTCCCTGGGGTACGAGCAGTACTTC
CASSSLGYEQYF
>TRBJ1-2|many|TRBV7-2|.
TGTGCCAGCAGCCCATATTCAGGGTTTACTAACTATGGCTACACCTTC
CASSPYSGFTNYGYTF
>TRBJ2-1|many|TRBV20-1|TRBD2
TGCAGTGCTAGAGGAGGATTAGCGGGGTACAATGAGCAGTTCTTC
CSARGGLAGYNEQFF
>TRBJ2-7|many|TRBV11-2|TRBD1
TGTGCCAGCAGCTCCCCGGGACAGGGGGTCTACGAGCAGTACTTC
CASSSPGQGVYEQYF
>TRBJ2-7|many|TRBV25-1|TRBD1
TGTGCCAGCAGTGAGATACAGGACAGGGGAACCTACGAGCAGTACTTC
CASSEIQDRGTYEQYF
>TRBJ2-2|.|TRBV19|.
TGTGCCAGTAGTATACGTCAACGATCCGGGGAGCTGTTTTTT
CASSIRQRSGELFF
>TRBJ1-2|many|TRBV19|.
TGTGCCAGCACAACCGTAACAGGGATTGAGGGCTACACCTTC
CASTTVTGIEGYTF